This is a list of T cell receptor beta chains from one sample in a study of CD8 T cells in Susac syndrome. One entry per CDR3 protein, called by TCRdb with MiXCR from the immunoSEQ multiplex PCR reads. The repertoire consists of about 150,000 distinct CDR3 sequences, with about 95% occurring once and the leading ten covering 0.15%. Input material: CD8+ T cells from PBMCs. All receptors derive from a human donor with multiple sclerosis. Both conserved end residues are part of each CDR3. Fields, in order: clone size, CDR3 length, J gene, D gene, V gene, CDR3 protein, CDR3 DNA. A D gene is named only where the DNA matches it firmly. A row's size may be missing; if present it is once, few, many or a size class.

>-|13|TRBJ1-2|-|TRBV29-1
CSVDTGILGGYTF
TGCAGCGTTGATACCGGGATTCTGGGTGGCTACACCTTC
>once|14|TRBJ1-1|TRBD1|TRBV27
CASEAGQGRTEAFF
TGTGCCAGCGAGGCGGGACAGGGGAGGACTGAAGCTTTCTTT
>once|12|TRBJ2-7|-|TRBV7-9
CASSLKIYEQYF
TGTGCCAGCAGCTTAAAGATCTACGAGCAGTACTTC
>-|13|TRBJ1-1|-|TRBV7-9
CASSPPPGTEAFF
TGTGCCAGCAGCCCCCCCCCGGGCACTGAAGCTTTCTTT
>-|18|TRBJ1-6|TRBD1|TRBV27
CASSSRTGASSYNSPLHF
TGTGCCAGCAGTTCGCGGACAGGGGCCAGCTCCTATAATTCACCCCTCCACTTT
>-|15|TRBJ2-5|TRBD2|TRBV7-9
CASSRVKGLQETQYF
TGTGCCAGCAGTCGAGTTAAGGGACTACAAGAGACCCAGTACTTC
>once|14|TRBJ1-4|-|TRBV4-1
CASSQTVDTEKLFF
TGCGCCAGCAGCCAGACAGTTGACACGGAAAAACTGTTTTTT
>once|13|TRBJ1-4|-|TRBV29-1
CSVVVGRNEKLFF
TGCAGCGTTGTCGTGGGCAGGAATGAAAAACTGTTTTTT
>-|14|TRBJ2-1|TRBD1|TRBV29-1
CSVDRARGRNEQFF
TGCAGCGTTGACCGGGCCAGGGGGCGAAATGAGCAGTTCTTC
>-|13|TRBJ2-3|-|TRBV27
CASRYQGTDTQYF
TGTGCCAGCAGGTATCAGGGCACAGATACGCAGTATTTT
>once|13|TRBJ2-1|-|TRBV9
CASSVEGEGEQFF
TGTGCCAGCAGCGTAGAGGGGGAGGGTGAGCAGTTCTTC
>-|14|TRBJ2-7|TRBD1|TRBV15
CATSWDRGDYEQYF
TGTGCCACCAGCTGGGACAGGGGCGATTACGAGCAGTACTTC
>once|13|TRBJ2-7|-|TRBV6-5
CASSYDPSYEQYF
TGTGCCAGCAGTTACGACCCTAGCTACGAGCAGTACTTC
>-|13|TRBJ1-1|-|TRBV30
CAWSVVGNTEAFF
TGTGCCTGGAGTGTGGTGGGCAACACTGAAGCTTTCTTT
>-|13|TRBJ2-7|-|TRBV27
CASSFAERYEQYF
TGTGCCAGCAGTTTTGCAGAGCGTTACGAGCAGTACTTC
>-|17|TRBJ2-4|-|TRBV7-9
CASSSWDRVQGGRIQYF
TGTGCCAGCAGCTCTTGGGACAGAGTCCAAGGGGGGAGGATTCAGTACTTC
>-|12|TRBJ2-7|TRBD2|TRBV30
CATGGRSYEQYF
TGTGCCACGGGGGGGAGGTCCTACGAGCAGTACTTC
>-|14|TRBJ2-2|-|TRBV5-6
CASSLGVDTGELFF
TGTGCCAGCAGCTTGGGGGTTGACACCGGGGAGCTGTTTTTT
>once|15|TRBJ2-1|-|TRBV7-9
CASSFHISSYNEQFF
TGTGCCAGCAGCTTTCACATAAGCTCCTACAATGAGCAGTTCTTC
>-|19|TRBJ1-5|-|TRBV7-6
CASSLAPGHREGSNQPQHF
TGTGCCAGCAGCTTAGCGCCGGGACACAGGGAGGGTAGCAATCAGCCCCAGCATTTT
>-|15|TRBJ1-6|-|TRBV27
CASSLGGTPGKTLHF
TGTGCCAGCAGTTTGGGGGGCACCCCGGGGAAGACGCTCCACTTT
>-|14|TRBJ1-5|-|TRBV19
CASSARDTNQPQHF
TGTGCCAGTAGTGCCCGGGACACCAATCAGCCCCAGCATTTT
>-|13|TRBJ2-2|-|TRBV12-3/TRBV12-4
CASSFEVGGELFF
TGTGCCAGCAGTTTTGAGGTTGGCGGGGAGCTGTTTTTT
>-|11|TRBJ1-1|-|TRBV27
CASSYLGEAFF
TGTGCCAGCAGTTATTTGGGTGAAGCTTTCTTT
>-|12|TRBJ1-2|-|TRBV29-1
CSVVRANYGYTF
TGCAGCGTTGTGCGCGCAAACTATGGCTACACCTTC
>-|12|TRBJ2-5|TRBD1|TRBV14
CASSPQGVAQYF
TGTGCCAGCAGCCCCCAGGGGGTGGCCCAGTACTTC
>-|14|TRBJ1-5|TRBD1|TRBV29-1
CSVGTGENNQPQHF
TGCAGCGTGGGGACAGGGGAGAACAATCAGCCCCAGCATTTT
>once|17|TRBJ2-7|TRBD1|TRBV7-9
CASSPLGQGAVTYEQYF
TGTGCCAGCAGCCCCCTGGGACAGGGGGCCGTTACCTACGAGCAGTACTTC
>few|15|TRBJ2-3|TRBD2|TRBV30
CAWLGTSGGTDTQYF
TGTGCCTGGCTCGGGACTAGCGGGGGAACAGATACGCAGTATTTT
>-|13|TRBJ2-1|TRBD1|TRBV2
CARGQVLANEQFF
TGTGCCAGGGGACAGGTTTTAGCTAATGAGCAGTTCTTC
>-|15|TRBJ1-4|TRBD1|TRBV4-1
CASSTRDRGKEKLFF
TGCGCCAGCAGCACACGGGACAGGGGCAAGGAAAAACTGTTTTTT
>-|14|TRBJ1-6|-|TRBV5-1
CASSLDPPGSPLHF
TGCGCCAGCAGCTTAGACCCACCGGGGTCACCCCTCCACTTT